This TCR beta chain was sequenced during a study of shared clonotypes between healthy human individuals. Study-level information: CD4 naive and CD4 memory each took three plates per donor, while CD8 naive took two and CD8 memory one. Study conclusions and caveats: Blood was the sole source, and tissue repertoires probably differ. Relative to their counterparts shared across all four donors, non-shared clonotypes exhibited diminished generation probabilities.

Between the trimmed V and J ends, which lost 6 bases and 6 bases, there was a span of 10 bases. CDR1 and CDR2 (germline): DFQATT, SNEGSKA (reference sequence). The CDR3 consists of 11 residues. This clone came up once. No antigen is known for it. The sample holds other DNA sequences that translate to the same CDR3. The CD4+ fraction was divided into a CD45RA+ naive subset and a CD45RA-negative memory subset. Sequencing used immunoSEQ multiplex PCR; TCRdb keeps in-frame clones, though not all of them. This sample has 2 million to 2.5 million clones, with about 92% found just once. This clonotype was sampled from a man younger than 35 in good health. Some clones in this sample may be carry-over from other donors' samples. The rearrangement joins TRBV20-1 to TRBJ2-3; D gene unclear. The sample was naive CD4+ T cells from PBMCs. The sample's subset: CD45RA+ positively selected. CDR3 in amino acids: CSAAPGDTQYF. The CDR3, as DNA: TGCAGTGCAGCCCCCGGGGATACGCAGTATTTT.